Reported below is one T cell receptor beta chain. This record belongs to a study of cytomegalovirus exposure and HLA in healthy donors. Vbeta (60) and Jbeta (13) primers were used in the PCR. The data were produced by immunoSEQ multiplex PCR, yet TCRdb's version contains in-frame clones alone and is incomplete. The sample contains around 150,000 clones, about three quarters of which appear only once. This CDR3 has 15 amino acids. V shed 1 base, J shed 6 bases, and the junction held 5 bases outside the gene matches. The germline CDR1 and CDR2 sequences are SGHNT and YENEEA. This clonotype was obtained from a human donor in good health. Sequenced sample: PBMCs. J is TRBJ2-1 and V is TRBV11-3; 8 bases align to TRBD2. CDR3 region: CASSLASGSVNEQFF. The DNA for the CDR3 is TGTGCCAGCAGCTTAGCAAGCGGGAGTGTCAATGAGCAGTTCTTC.